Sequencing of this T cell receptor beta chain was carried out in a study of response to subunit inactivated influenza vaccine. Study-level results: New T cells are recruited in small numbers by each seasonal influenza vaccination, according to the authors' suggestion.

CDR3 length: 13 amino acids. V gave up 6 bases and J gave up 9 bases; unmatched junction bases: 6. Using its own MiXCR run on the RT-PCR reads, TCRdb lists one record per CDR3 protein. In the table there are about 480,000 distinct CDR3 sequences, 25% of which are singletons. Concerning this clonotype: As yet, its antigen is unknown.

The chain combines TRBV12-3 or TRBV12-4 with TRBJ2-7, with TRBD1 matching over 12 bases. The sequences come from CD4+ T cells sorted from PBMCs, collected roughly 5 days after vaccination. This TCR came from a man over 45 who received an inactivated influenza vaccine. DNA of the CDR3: TGTGCCAGCAGATGGGGACAGGGGGCGGTGCAGTACTTC. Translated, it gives CASRWGQGAVQYF.